This TCR beta chain was identified during a study of blood T cells in healthy people across ages. Across the study: There was about one barcoded beta molecule captured by template switching per two T cells. Study-wide results and limits: TCR beta diversity tracked closely with naive T cell percentage. With age, beta diversity per million T cells declined roughly linearly, significantly by 40.

This clonotype was counted a single time. Its antigen remains unknown. Combining a sample-barcoded 5' primer with a J-beta primer mix, a second PCR ran for about 7 to 11 cycles. TCRdb called the 5' RACE reads again in MiXCR, with one record for every CDR3 protein. The data hold about 680,000 distinct CDR3 sequences, with about half observed a single time. Looked up from germline, CDR1 is DFQATT and CDR2 is SNEGSKA (reference sequence). The CDR3 loop spans 14 amino acids. The rearrangement joins TRBV20-1 to TRBJ2-4, with 11 bases identical to TRBD2. The J call could be wrong; TRBJ2-7 is a better fit for the DNA end. This receptor was identified in a woman aged 55-70 years in good health. Sequencing was carried out using blood. This chain's CDR3 is CSARHASGRSEQYF. As DNA, the CDR3 is TGCAGTGCTAGGCATGCTAGCGGGAGGAGCGAGCAGTACTTC.